These 2 T cell receptor beta chains originate from one sample sequenced in a study of CD8 T cells in ankylosing spondylitis. TCRdb re-called the 5' RACE reads through MiXCR, storing one row per CDR3 protein. Found here are 35,000 to 50,000 distinct CDR3 sequences, about 3% of them singletons; the top ten hold 2.5% to 3%. The material sequenced was blood, either unsorted or a sorted T cell fraction (not recorded which). The receptors shown here come from a male donor with ankylosing spondylitis or in good health (not recorded which).

This clonotype has a count of ten or more. CDR3 DNA sequence: TGTGCCAGCAGCGTAGCCGCCGGAGGCTACACCTTC. Its protein product is CASSVAAGGYTF. This chain joins TRBV9 and TRBJ1-2; D is uncertain. Trimming pared 0 bases from V and 8 bases from J, leaving 8 bases between. Germline V gene lookup returns CDR1 SGDLS and CDR2 YYNGEE. The CDR3 runs to 12 residues.

This clonotype was detected many times. V and J are TRBV9 and TRBJ2-1; D is uncertain. Germline CDR1 is SGDLS and CDR2 is YYNGEE. V was pared by 2 bases and J by 0 bases, with 9 bases between. The CDR3 spans 15 residues. CDR3: CASSVEHSSYNEQFF. CDR3 DNA: TGTGCCAGCAGCGTGGAGCATAGCTCCTACAATGAGCAGTTCTTC.